The 32 T cell receptor beta chains below all came from one sample that was sequenced in a study. TCRdb reprocessed the 5' RACE reads via MiXCR and lists one record per CDR3 protein. The data contain roughly 52,000 distinct CDR3 sequences, 17% of them singletons. Sequencing was carried out using naive CD4+ T cells sorted from blood. Subset indicated: naive CD4+ T cells, CD4+CD45RA+CD25-. These receptors were collected from a female donor with breast cancer.

The J gene is TRBJ2-5, the V gene TRBV5-1; 12 bases line up with TRBD1. Trimming removed 4 bases from V and 4 bases from J; junction bases left unmatched: 8. The CDR3 length is 16 residues. Looked up from germline, CDR1 is SGHRS and CDR2 is YFSETQ. This CDR3 is CASSNGDRGRGETQYF. Here the CDR3 DNA reads TGCGCCAGCAGCAATGGGGACAGGGGGCGCGGAGAGACCCAGTACTTC.

The chain uses TRBV28 and TRBJ1-1, with TRBD1 as a possible D gene (5 bases). The CDR3 covers 14 residues. V lost 4 bases, J lost 1 base, and 10 bases lay in between. Germline CDR1 reads MDHEN; CDR2 reads SYDVKM. CDR3 amino acids: CASSSRAANTEAFF. The CDR3 DNA reads TGTGCCAGCAGTTCCAGGGCTGCGAACACTGAAGCTTTCTTT.

About this clonotype: This could be a read error, since a much larger clone is one nucleotide away. The CDR3 spells CASGLADTYEQYF. The CDR3, as DNA: TGCGCCAGCGGGCTAGCGGACACCTACGAGCAGTACTTC. This chain joins TRBV5-1 and TRBJ2-7; 7 nucleotides agree with TRBD2. V dropped 7 bases and J dropped 2; count of bases not matched to a gene: 6. The CDR3 is made up of 13 amino acids. CDR1 SGHRS and CDR2 YFSETQ come from the germline V gene.

This clonotype was picked up a small number of times. The chain is built from TRBV20-1 and TRBJ1-1; D unresolved. The V gene lost 5 bases and the J gene lost 5 bases, with 12 bases spanning the gap. This CDR3 is built from 12 residues. CDR1 and CDR2 (germline): DFQATT, SNEGSKA (reference sequence). CDR3 DNA: TGCAGTGCTCCGGAACGTGGGACTGAAGCTTTCTTT. Protein: CSAPERGTEAFF.

This clonotype was counted only a few times. J is TRBJ2-7 and V is TRBV7-6, with D uncertain. This CDR3 comprises 15 residues. V was cut by 3 bases and J by 5 bases, with 17 bases left in between. Germline V lookup: CDR1 SGHVS, CDR2 FNYEAQ. The DNA of the CDR3 is TGTGCCAGCAGCTTCGATTCCGGAATGAGCGACGAGCAGTACTTC. Its protein is CASSFDSGMSDEQYF.

The table lists this clonotype with a few counts. The chain is built from TRBV5-1 and TRBJ2-5; D may be TRBD2 (5 bases). This CDR3 has 15 amino acids. Germline lookup yields CDR1 SGHRS and CDR2 YFSETQ. V was pared by 0 bases and J by 5 bases, with 14 bases between. The CDR3 loop reads CASSLVSGDEETQYF. The CDR3 nucleotides read TGCGCCAGCAGCTTGGTATCCGGGGATGAGGAGACCCAGTACTTC.

The chain links TRBV19 to TRBJ1-5; TRBD1 matches at 8 bases. With 3 bases clipped from V and 0 bases from J, the junction kept 1 base outside the gene matches. The V gene's germline CDR1 is LNHDA and CDR2 SQIVND (reference sequence). The CDR3 consists of 15 residues. This CDR3 is CASSMTGDSNQPQHF. CDR3 in DNA: TGTGCCAGTAGTATGACAGGGGATAGCAATCAGCCCCAGCATTTT. Supplemented by reference TRBV19 and TRBJ1-5, the full variable domain reads DGGITQSPKYLFRKEGQNVTLSCEQNLNHDAMYWYRQDPGQGLRLIYYSQIVNDFQKGDIAEGYSVSREKKESFPLTVTSAQKNPTAFYLCASSMTGDSNQPQHFGDGTRLSIL.

This clonotype was detected only a few times. J is TRBJ1-2 and V is TRBV6-4, with 8 positions matching TRBD1. CDR1 is MRHNA, CDR2 SNTAGT, per germline. This CDR3 spans 15 amino acids. The J segment lost 6 bases and the V segment lost 6 bases, leaving 12 bases of the junction unmatched. DNA of the CDR3: TGTGCCAGCAGAGCCTATTCCCACAGGGGGGATGGCTACACCTTC. Translated: CASRAYSHRGDGYTF.

The chain links TRBV7-9 to TRBJ1-4; D is perhaps TRBD1 (6 bases). With 5 bases removed from V and 7 bases from J, the gap between germline ends came to 17 bases. CDR3 length: 15 amino acids. CDR1 is SEHNR, CDR2 FQNEAQ, per germline (reference sequence). CDR3 in amino acids: CASSPLVRGAEKLFF. CDR3 in DNA: TGTGCCAGCAGCCCCTTAGTACGGGGGGCTGAAAAACTGTTTTTT.

Here the CDR3 reads CASTLQCAGELFF. The CDR3, as DNA: TGCGCCAGTACACTTCAGTGTGCCGGGGAGCTGTTTTTT. This sequence joins TRBV5-1 and TRBJ2-2; unclear D gene. Germline V gene sequence: CDR1 SGHRS, CDR2 YFSETQ. V was cut by 8 bases and J by 6 bases, with 14 bases left in between. CDR3 length: 13 amino acids.

This clonotype was detected ten times or more. The genes are TRBV12-3 or TRBV12-4 and TRBJ2-7; D may be TRBD1 or TRBD2 (5 bases each). V lost 5 bases, J lost 6 bases, and 17 bases lay in between. The CDR3 contains 14 residues. The CDR3 loop reads CASSKYGTGFEQYF. The CDR3 DNA follows: TGTGCCAGCAGTAAATACGGGACGGGTTTCGAGCAGTACTTC.

There are a few counts of this clonotype. The chain uses TRBV9 and TRBJ2-2; D is uncertain. The CDR3 spans 14 residues. V was shortened by 0 bases and J by 9 bases, with 12 bases between the two germline ends. In germline, CDR1 is SGDLS, CDR2 YYNGEE. CDR3: CASSVAGNHRELFF. As DNA, the CDR3 is TGTGCCAGCAGCGTAGCTGGGAACCACCGGGAGCTGTTTTTT.

This clonotype was seen many times. V usage is TRBV7-9 and J usage is TRBJ2-5; tentatively, D is TRBD2 (6 bases). Germline CDR1 SEHNR, CDR2 FQNEAQ (reference sequence). Between the trimmed V and J ends, which lost 6 bases and 2 bases, there was a span of 13 bases. This CDR3 has 14 amino acids. The CDR3 DNA reads as TGTGCCAGCAGGGCCATGGGAGGACAAGAGACCCAGTACTTC. This translates into CASRAMGGQETQYF.

Turning to this clonotype: A much larger clone is a single base away; this may be a read error. The chain has TRBV29-1 and TRBJ1-5; D uncertain. The germline CDR1 and CDR2 sequences are SQVTM and ANQGSEA. The V gene lost 7 bases and the J gene lost 5 bases, with 15 bases spanning the gap. CDR3 size: 13 residues. CDR3 protein: CSGAGGEDQPQHF. As DNA, the CDR3 is TGCAGCGGTGCTGGCGGTGAGGATCAGCCCCAGCATTTT.

In the case of this clonotype: The junction and the germline gene differ at one end; a read error may be behind it. The chain carries TRBV6-5 and TRBJ1-2, with D uncertain. The germline gives CDR1 MNHEY, CDR2 SVGAGI. This CDR3 has 14 amino acids. In DNA form, the CDR3 reads TGTGTCAGCAGCAATGCCATGACGGATTATGGCTACACCTTC. It encodes CVSSNAMTDYGYTF.

This clonotype is judged medium-sized. The gene calls are TRBV12-3 or TRBV12-4 and TRBJ1-2; unclear D gene. Trimming cost V 6 bases and J 8 bases, with 13 bases left between them. The CDR3 contains 12 residues. CDR3 amino acids: CASSLDGLGYTF. The DNA for the CDR3 is TGTGCCAGCAGCCTCGACGGGTTAGGCTACACCTTC.

The chain has TRBV5-1 and TRBJ2-3; the D gene is possibly TRBD1 (6 bases). V shed 2 bases and J shed 0 bases, with 7 bases lying between them. The germline CDR1 and CDR2 sequences are SGHRS and YFSETQ. The CDR3 spans 14 residues. The CDR3 protein is CASSFGQSTDTQYF. In nucleotides, the CDR3 is TGCGCCAGCAGCTTCGGACAGAGCACAGATACGCAGTATTTT.

This clonotype was picked up a small number of times. This rearrangement joins TRBV7-9 to TRBJ2-7, with D maybe TRBD2 (5 bases). The CDR3 covers 13 residues. Per the germline V gene, CDR1 is SEHNR and CDR2 is FQNEAQ (reference sequence). Trimming left V 5 bases short and J 4 bases short, with 12 bases between. CDR3 DNA sequence: TGTGCCAGCAGCCCCCCCCGGGAATACGAGCAGTACTTC. This codes for CASSPPREYEQYF.

V is TRBV4-1 and J is TRBJ2-7; 12 positions agree with TRBD2. The CDR3 consists of 15 residues. Germline values: CDR1 MGHRA, CDR2 YSYEKL. Trimming at V came to 1 base and at J to 6 bases, leaving 4 bases not matched to a gene. The CDR3 DNA sequence: TGCGCCAGCAGCCAAGTGCTAGCGGGAGGGCTCGAGCAGTACTTC. Translated: CASSQVLAGGLEQYF.

This clonotype was counted many times. The chain joins TRBV5-5 to TRBJ1-1; D call uncertain. Germline V gives CDR1 SGHKS, CDR2 YYEKEE (reference sequence). This CDR3 has 15 amino acids. V shed 1 base and J shed 0 bases, with 10 bases lying between them. The CDR3 loop is CASSLSARLNTEAFF. Written as DNA, the CDR3 is TGTGCCAGCAGCTTGTCTGCCAGACTGAACACTGAAGCTTTCTTT.

J is TRBJ2-3 and V is TRBV20-1; 7 bases align to TRBD1. The CDR3 spans 16 residues. V was pared by 0 bases and J by 1 base, with 7 bases of the junction left unmatched. From germline, CDR1 is DFQATT and CDR2 SNEGSKA (reference sequence). DNA for the CDR3: TGCAGTGCTAGAGATTGGAGAGGGACAGGCACAGATACGCAGTATTTT. It yields the protein CSARDWRGTGTDTQYF.

This clonotype has a count of ten or more. The V call is TRBV29-1, the J call TRBJ2-7; maybe TRBD1 (5 bases). The CDR3 sequence is 12 residues long. Germline V gene sequence: CDR1 SQVTM, CDR2 ANQGSEA. Trimming cost V 6 bases and J 4 bases, with 13 bases left between them. CDR3 DNA sequence: TGCAGCGTGTGGGGCGTGGGGTACGAGCAGTACTTC. It specifies CSVWGVGYEQYF.

The chain is built from TRBV20-1 and TRBJ2-1; 11 bases line up with TRBD2. Germline trimming cut 4 bases from V and 5 bases from J; bases unmatched to any gene: 4. The CDR3 spans 14 residues. Germline V gene data show CDR1 as DFQATT and CDR2 as SNEGSKA (reference sequence). In nucleotides, the CDR3 is TGCAGTGCTATTAGCGGGGGGGCTAACAATGAGCAGTTCTTC. It yields the protein CSAISGGANNEQFF.

Remarks on this clonotype: A read error may be the cause here, since a much bigger clone is one base away. The chain employs TRBV4-1 and TRBJ1-6, with D maybe TRBD1 (5 bases). CDR1 and CDR2 from the germline V gene are MGHRA and YSYEKL. The CDR3 runs 17 residues. V lost 4 bases, J lost 6 bases, and 19 bases lay in between. CDR3 sequence: CASSRIFRGSVNSPLHF. CDR3 nucleotide sequence: TGCGCCAGCAGCCGAATATTCCGGGGCAGCGTTAATTCACCCCTCCACTTT.

Only a few counts were recorded for this clonotype. This chain uses TRBV7-9 with TRBJ2-7; 7 nucleotides match TRBD1. Germline CDR1 SEHNR, CDR2 FQNEAQ (reference sequence). V shed 4 bases and J 3 bases; nucleotides not matched to a gene: 9. The length of the CDR3 is 15 residues. CDR3 DNA: TGTGCCAGCAGCTCGGGGACAGTAGTGAACTACGAGCAGTACTTC. Translated, it gives CASSSGTVVNYEQYF.

A word on this clonotype: A junction end diverges from the germline sequence, so it may reflect a read error. The chain couples TRBV7-3 to TRBJ1-1, with D maybe TRBD1 (5 bases). Germline V lookup: CDR1 SGHTA, CDR2 FQGTGA. This CDR3 comprises 12 residues. The CDR3 region has the DNA TGTGCCAGCAGCTCCCCCCCCGGGGGGTGTGAATTT. As protein: CASSSPPGGCEF.

A note on this clonotype: This CDR3 fails to terminate in the conserved phenylalanine or tryptophan, so it likely reflects a read error. The chain uses TRBV5-1 and TRBJ1-1; D might be TRBD1 (6 bases). The CDR3 has 16 amino acids. Germline CDR1 and CDR2: SGHRS and YFSETQ. The ends were cut back, 3 bases at V and 4 bases at J, with 19 bases in the middle. CDR3 in DNA: TGCGCCAGCAGCTACTTGACGGGGGGCGCGGGCACTGAAGCTTTCTCT. Protein: CASSYLTGGAGTEAFS.

This clonotype showed up just a few times. The V gene is TRBV2, the J gene TRBJ2-7; possibly TRBD1 or TRBD2 for D (6 bases each). The V gene lost 4 bases and the J gene lost 0 bases, with 19 bases spanning the gap. Germline assignment: CDR1 SNHLY and CDR2 FYNNEI. The CDR3 sequence is 17 residues long. CDR3 region: CASSGSHKRGDSYEQYF. In nucleotides, the CDR3 is TGTGCCAGCAGTGGTTCACACAAAAGGGGGGACTCCTACGAGCAGTACTTC.

The genes are TRBV2 and TRBJ1-4; D remains ambiguous. Trimming cost V 7 bases and J 0 bases, with 6 bases left between them. CDR1 and CDR2 (germline): SNHLY, FYNNEI. The CDR3 is made up of 13 amino acids. The CDR3 coding sequence is TGTGCCAGCAAGGGCGCAACTAATGAAAAACTGTTTTTT. Protein sequence: CASKGATNEKLFF.

This clonotype was recorded a few times. The chain carries TRBV6-5 and TRBJ1-5, with D unresolved. Trimming left V 2 bases short and J 4 bases short, with 9 bases between. There are 14 residues in the CDR3. Germline loops: CDR1 MNHEY, CDR2 SVGAGI. CDR3: CASSYRTGNQPQHF. The CDR3 DNA sequence: TGTGCCAGCAGTTACCGGACGGGGAATCAGCCCCAGCATTTT.

As for this clonotype: This may stem from a read error, because a much larger clone lies one nucleotide away. The chain joins TRBV5-1 to TRBJ2-1, with TRBD2 matching over 7 bases. The CDR3 is 18 amino acids. Germline CDR1 SGHRS, CDR2 YFSETQ. This CDR3 is CASSLVPSAGATYNEQLF. CDR3 nucleotide sequence: TGCGCCAGCAGCTTGGTCCCTAGCGCGGGAGCTACCTACAATGAGCAGCTCTTC. Using reference TRBV5-1 and TRBJ2-1 for the parts outside the CDR3, the full variable domain is KAGVTQTPRYLIKTRGQQVTLSCSPISGHRSVSWYQQTPGQGLQFLFEYFSETQRNKGNFPGRFSGRQFSNSRSEMNVSTLELGDSALYLCASSLVPSAGATYNEQLFGPGTRLTVL.

This clonotype was recorded many times. V and J are TRBV12-3 or TRBV12-4 and TRBJ1-1; a weak D match, TRBD1 (6 bases). V was trimmed by 4 bases and J by 5 bases, leaving 11 bases between them. CDR3 size: 13 residues. CDR3 amino acids: CASSWDMSTEAFF. Written as DNA, the CDR3 is TGTGCCAGCAGTTGGGACATGAGTACTGAAGCTTTCTTT.